The rows below give T cell receptor beta chains drawn from one sample of a study of neoadjuvant anti-PD-1 for oral cavity cancer. Sequencing was performed with immunoSEQ multiplex PCR; in TCRdb, only in-frame clones are kept and a portion is missing. The sample holds 9,500 to 15,000 clones, 65% to 75% seen once. This sample comprised PBMCs, obtained after nivolumab (anti-PD-1) treatment. These receptors were obtained from a person between 40 and 79 years old with oral cavity squamous cell carcinoma. Each CDR3 is given with its conserved first and last residue. Clone size appears in some rows only: once, few, many, or a class for an expanded clone.

>TRBJ2-7|TRBV5-1|NA
CASSTDMAYEQYF
>TRBJ1-3|TRBV4-1|NA
CASSPRGGQGGNTIYF
>TRBJ2-3|TRBV15|NA
CATSSRQGYTDTQYF
>TRBJ2-4|TRBV5-1|NA
CASSKTGGAGNIQYF
>TRBJ2-7|TRBV28|NA
CASRFPARDRSSYEQYF
>TRBJ2-1|TRBV4-1|NA
CASSQPRGSGGVSSYNEQFF
>TRBJ1-1|TRBV11-2|NA
CASSLRHTEAFF
>TRBJ2-5|TRBV5-1|few
CASSKTSGQETQYF
>TRBJ2-7|TRBV4-1|NA
CASSPIFRGSYEQYF
>TRBJ2-7|TRBV14|NA
CASSSPGTGAYEQYF
>TRBJ2-3|TRBV30|NA
CAWGSGGPDTQYF
>TRBJ1-1|TRBV6-5|NA
CASSYWGTPNTEAFF
>TRBJ2-5|TRBV21-1|NA
CASSKTTLGETQYF
>TRBJ1-1|TRBV29-1|once
CSGSQQGIGTEAFF
>TRBJ2-1|TRBV6-6|NA
CASSKEGSYNEQFF